This TCR beta chain was recovered during a study of T cell changes during pregnancy in multiple sclerosis. TCRdb's table, derived via immunoSEQ multiplex PCR, lists solely in-frame clones and lacks some. Altogether approximately 20,000 clones are present, roughly 90% being singletons, with the ten largest covering less than 6.5%. V lost 5 bases, J lost 0 bases, and 11 bases lay in between. The germline CDR1 and CDR2 sequences are MNHEY and SMNVEV (reference sequence). CDR3 length: 14 residues. The origin of this receptor is a female donor in good health, enrolled as a control in a pregnancy study. The chain recombines TRBV27 with TRBJ2-7; no firm D call. This specimen was CD8+ T cells from peripheral blood mononuclear cells, taken in the second trimester of pregnancy. The CDR3 loop reads CASSIQVSSYEQYF. CDR3 DNA: TGTGCCAGCAGTATCCAGGTGAGCTCCTACGAGCAGTACTTC.